A selection of T cell receptor beta chains follows, all from one sample in a study of T cell responses to AZD1222 COVID-19 vaccine. Clones were sequenced by immunoSEQ multiplex PCR, and TCRdb holds only the in-frame ones, with some missing. The data contain some 200,000 clones, almost 95% of them singletons. This specimen was peripheral blood, taken on day 0 of AZD1222 vaccination. The source is an adult in good health. CDR3s include the opening cysteine and the closing phenylalanine or tryptophan. The order of the fields is D gene, CDR3 length, clone size, J gene, V gene, CDR3 protein, CDR3 DNA. The D gene is left open where the match is weak. Expanded clones get a size class; other rows say once, few or many, or leave the size out.

D: NA
length: 13
size: few
J: TRBJ2-2
V: TRBV6-4
CDR3: CASSENMDRELFF
DNA: TGTGCCAGCAGTGAGAACATGGACCGGGAGCTGTTTTTT

D: NA
length: 14
size: NA
J: TRBJ1-2
V: TRBV19
CDR3: CASSIDMRGLGYTF
DNA: TGTGCCAGTAGTATAGATATGAGGGGACTTGGCTACACCTTC

D: NA
length: 14
size: NA
J: TRBJ2-7
V: TRBV29-1
CDR3: CSVKGGRGEREQYF
DNA: TGCAGCGTCAAGGGGGGGAGAGGGGAGCGAGAGCAGTACTTC

D: NA
length: 14
size: NA
J: TRBJ1-1
V: TRBV27
CDR3: CASSLTGADTEAFF
DNA: TGTGCCAGCAGTTTAACGGGGGCGGACACTGAAGCTTTCTTT

D: NA
length: 17
size: NA
J: TRBJ1-3
V: TRBV3-1/TRBV3-2
CDR3: CASSQGQGAISGNTIYF
DNA: TGTGCCAGCAGCCAAGGGCAAGGGGCGATCTCTGGAAACACCATATATTTT

D: NA
length: 16
size: NA
J: TRBJ1-2
V: TRBV18
CDR3: CASSPIVGVTDYGYTF
DNA: TGTGCCAGCTCACCTATCGTCGGGGTTACAGACTATGGCTACACCTTC

D: NA
length: 15
size: NA
J: TRBJ1-5
V: TRBV6-2/TRBV6-3
CDR3: CASSLGARGNQPQHF
DNA: TGTGCCAGCAGTTTAGGGGCTAGGGGCAATCAGCCCCAGCATTTT

D: NA
length: 14
size: NA
J: TRBJ1-2
V: TRBV6-5
CDR3: CATLSGSFNYGYTF
DNA: TGTGCCACCCTAAGTGGGAGTTTTAACTATGGCTACACCTTC

D: NA
length: 13
size: NA
J: TRBJ1-1
V: TRBV5-4
CDR3: CASSLVKGTEAFF
DNA: TGTGCCAGCAGTTTGGTAAAGGGCACTGAAGCTTTCTTT

D: NA
length: 16
size: NA
J: TRBJ1-5
V: TRBV28
CDR3: CASSFIGSRKNQPQHF
DNA: TGTGCCAGCAGTTTTATCGGATCTCGGAAAAATCAGCCCCAGCATTTT

D: NA
length: 14
size: NA
J: TRBJ2-1
V: TRBV7-8
CDR3: CASSVTGTINEQFF
DNA: TGTGCCAGCAGCGTTACCGGGACAATCAATGAGCAGTTCTTC

D: NA
length: 13
size: NA
J: TRBJ1-1
V: TRBV7-8
CDR3: CASSLDPGTEAFF
DNA: TGTGCCAGCAGCTTAGACCCGGGTACTGAAGCTTTCTTT

D: NA
length: 14
size: once
J: TRBJ1-1
V: TRBV19
CDR3: CASTSDKDRREAFF
DNA: TGTGCCAGTACCTCGGACAAGGATCGAAGGGAAGCTTTCTTT

D: NA
length: 14
size: once
J: TRBJ2-5
V: TRBV14
CDR3: CASSLSTSLRTQYF
DNA: TGTGCCAGCAGCCTATCGACAAGCCTGCGGACCCAGTACTTC

D: TRBD1
length: 15
size: once
J: TRBJ1-2
V: TRBV6-5
CDR3: CASRLGEQGAGGYTF
DNA: TGTGCCAGCAGACTGGGGGAACAGGGGGCCGGTGGCTACACCTTC

D: NA
length: 13
size: NA
J: TRBJ1-2
V: TRBV6-5
CDR3: CASSRAAFRGYTF
DNA: TGTGCCAGCTCGAGGGCCGCTTTTCGTGGCTACACCTTC

D: TRBD1
length: 15
size: NA
J: TRBJ2-3
V: TRBV7-9
CDR3: CASSPGGQGADTQYF
DNA: TGTGCCAGCAGCCCGGGCGGACAGGGGGCAGATACGCAGTATTTT

D: NA
length: 14
size: NA
J: TRBJ2-3
V: TRBV6-2/TRBV6-3
CDR3: CASSPRDPPDTQYF
DNA: TGTGCCAGCAGTCCCCGGGACCCCCCAGATACGCAGTATTTT

D: NA
length: 15
size: once
J: TRBJ2-2
V: TRBV27
CDR3: CATHGGGSVGGELFF
DNA: TGTGCCACTCACGGTGGAGGGTCGGTAGGCGGGGAGCTGTTTTTT

D: NA
length: 17
size: NA
J: TRBJ1-2
V: TRBV15
CDR3: CATSRGPGGRRTYGYTF
DNA: TGTGCCACCAGCAGAGGGCCGGGCGGACGAAGAACCTATGGCTACACCTTC

D: NA
length: 14
size: NA
J: TRBJ1-2
V: TRBV18
CDR3: CASSPRGTNYGYTF
DNA: TGTGCCAGCTCACCGAGAGGCACTAACTATGGCTACACCTTC

D: TRBD2
length: 15
size: NA
J: TRBJ2-3
V: TRBV9
CDR3: CASSPRGDRTDTQYF
DNA: TGTGCCAGCAGTCCTCGGGGGGACCGCACAGATACGCAGTATTTT

D: TRBD1
length: 14
size: NA
J: TRBJ1-1
V: TRBV19
CDR3: CASSQDRGNTEAFF
DNA: TGTGCCAGTAGTCAAGACAGGGGGAACACTGAAGCTTTCTTT

D: NA
length: 17
size: NA
J: TRBJ1-1
V: TRBV19
CDR3: CASSLETGTLLNTEAFF
DNA: TGTGCCAGTAGTCTCGAGACCGGGACACTTTTGAACACTGAAGCTTTCTTT

D: NA
length: 12
size: NA
J: TRBJ1-1
V: TRBV19
CDR3: CASSIENTEAFF
DNA: TGTGCCAGTAGTATAGAGAACACTGAAGCTTTCTTT

D: NA
length: 13
size: NA
J: TRBJ1-5
V: TRBV28
CDR3: CASSLSPQEPQHF
DNA: TGTGCCAGCAGTTTAAGCCCACAGGAGCCCCAGCATTTT

D: TRBD2
length: 16
size: once
J: TRBJ2-7
V: TRBV5-4
CDR3: CASSSRTSGRTYEQYF
DNA: TGTGCCAGCAGCTCAAGGACTAGCGGGCGAACCTACGAGCAGTACTTC

D: NA
length: 11
size: NA
J: TRBJ2-7
V: TRBV6-5
CDR3: CASSLSGEQYF
DNA: TGTGCCAGCAGTCTCTCGGGAGAGCAGTACTTC

D: NA
length: 14
size: NA
J: TRBJ2-5
V: TRBV2
CDR3: CASSDVTRGETQYF
DNA: TGTGCCAGCAGTGATGTAACGAGAGGAGAGACCCAGTACTTC

D: TRBD1
length: 17
size: once
J: TRBJ2-1
V: TRBV7-3
CDR3: CASSYGQGSPSYNEQFF
DNA: TGTGCCAGCAGCTACGGACAGGGTAGTCCCTCCTACAATGAGCAGTTCTTC

D: NA
length: 13
size: NA
J: TRBJ1-6
V: TRBV27
CDR3: CASSGPEGGALHF
DNA: TGTGCCAGCAGTGGACCCGAAGGAGGGGCCCTCCACTTT

D: NA
length: 13
size: NA
J: TRBJ1-2
V: TRBV6-5
CDR3: CASSLDSIRGYTF
DNA: TGTGCCAGCAGCCTGGACAGTATTCGGGGCTACACCTTC

D: TRBD1
length: 17
size: few
J: TRBJ1-5
V: TRBV27
CDR3: CASSSNLEGQGGFPQHF
DNA: TGTGCCAGCAGTTCGAACTTGGAGGGACAGGGTGGGTTCCCCCAGCATTTT

D: NA
length: 15
size: NA
J: TRBJ1-5
V: TRBV6-2/TRBV6-3
CDR3: CASSSPDAPYEPQHF
DNA: TGTGCCAGCAGTTCTCCGGATGCGCCCTATGAGCCCCAGCATTTT

D: NA
length: 15
size: NA
J: TRBJ1-5
V: TRBV18
CDR3: CASSPTPRGGQPQHF
DNA: TGTGCCAGCTCACCAACTCCCAGGGGCGGGCAGCCCCAGCATTTT

D: TRBD1
length: 17
size: NA
J: TRBJ1-6
V: TRBV7-9
CDR3: CASSTLDRPSGNSPLHF
DNA: TGTGCCAGCAGCACACTGGACAGGCCCAGCGGTAATTCACCCCTCCACTTT

D: NA
length: 16
size: NA
J: TRBJ1-1
V: TRBV11-2
CDR3: CASSSPVGGGLVEAFF
DNA: TGTGCCAGCAGCTCCCCGGTCGGTGGAGGTCTAGTAGAGGCTTTCTTT

D: NA
length: 14
size: NA
J: TRBJ2-1
V: TRBV5-1
CDR3: CASTGGRSWNEQFF
DNA: TGCGCCAGCACTGGGGGGAGGAGTTGGAATGAGCAGTTCTTC

D: NA
length: 13
size: NA
J: TRBJ1-1
V: TRBV7-2
CDR3: CASSFRVDTEAFF
DNA: TGTGCCAGCAGCTTCCGGGTGGACACTGAAGCTTTCTTT

D: NA
length: 14
size: NA
J: TRBJ2-1
V: TRBV25-1
CDR3: CASSDPGDYNEQFF
DNA: TGTGCCAGCAGTGACCCGGGGGACTACAATGAGCAGTTCTTC